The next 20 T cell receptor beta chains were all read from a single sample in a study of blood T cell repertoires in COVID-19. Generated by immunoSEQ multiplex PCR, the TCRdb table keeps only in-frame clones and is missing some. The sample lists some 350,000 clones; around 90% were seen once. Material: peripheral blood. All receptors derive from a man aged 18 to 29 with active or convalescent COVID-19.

The CDR3 DNA reads TGTGCCAGCAGTGGGACAGGGGGCCCCAACTATGGCTACACCTTC. It is translated as CASSGTGGPNYGYTF. The chain links TRBV28 to TRBJ1-2, with 12 bases identical to TRBD1. Germline CDR1 is MDHEN and CDR2 is SYDVKM. The CDR3 consists of 15 residues. V lost 5 bases to trimming and J lost 2 bases; unmatched junction nucleotides: 3.

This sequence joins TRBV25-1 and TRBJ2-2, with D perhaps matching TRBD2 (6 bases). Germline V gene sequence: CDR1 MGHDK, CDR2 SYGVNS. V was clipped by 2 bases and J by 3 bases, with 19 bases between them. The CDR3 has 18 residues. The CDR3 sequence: CASSESPGLRGHTGELFF. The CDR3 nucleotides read TGTGCCAGCAGTGAAAGTCCGGGACTCCGGGGCCACACCGGGGAGCTGTTTTTT.

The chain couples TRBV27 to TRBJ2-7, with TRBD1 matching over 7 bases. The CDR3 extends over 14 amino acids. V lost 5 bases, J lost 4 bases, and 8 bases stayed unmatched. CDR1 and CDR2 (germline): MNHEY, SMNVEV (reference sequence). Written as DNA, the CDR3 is TGTGCCAGCAGTGGGATAGGACAGGTGTACGAGCAGTACTTC. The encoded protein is CASSGIGQVYEQYF.

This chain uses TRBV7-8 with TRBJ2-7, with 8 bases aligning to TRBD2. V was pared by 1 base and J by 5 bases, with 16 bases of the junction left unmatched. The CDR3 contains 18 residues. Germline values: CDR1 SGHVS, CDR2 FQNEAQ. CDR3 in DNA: TGTGCCAGCAGCTTAGGCTGGGATATTGGAGCGGGAGTCCACGAGCAGTACTTC. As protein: CASSLGWDIGAGVHEQYF.

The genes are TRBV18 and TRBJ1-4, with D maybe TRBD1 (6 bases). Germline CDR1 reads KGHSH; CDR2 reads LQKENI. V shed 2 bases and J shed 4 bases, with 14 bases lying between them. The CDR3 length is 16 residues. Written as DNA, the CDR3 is TGTGCCAGCTCACCATGGGGGCTTCGGAATAATGAAAAACTGTTTTTT. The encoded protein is CASSPWGLRNNEKLFF.

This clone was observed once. The CDR3 protein is CASRPTSGLSTDTQYF. CDR3 bases: TGTGCCAGCAGACCCACTAGCGGACTTAGCACAGATACGCAGTATTTT. The chain combines TRBV11-2 with TRBJ2-3; 8 bases align to TRBD2. From germline, CDR1 is SGHAT and CDR2 FQNNGV. The length of the CDR3 is 16 residues. Trimming cost V 6 bases and J 0 bases; bases outside gene matches: 8.

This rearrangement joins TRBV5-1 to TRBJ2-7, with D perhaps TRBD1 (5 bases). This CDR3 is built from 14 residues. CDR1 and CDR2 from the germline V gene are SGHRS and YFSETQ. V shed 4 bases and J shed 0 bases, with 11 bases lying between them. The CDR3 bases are TGCGCCAGCAGCACAGGATCGTACTCCTACGAGCAGTACTTC. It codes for CASSTGSYSYEQYF.

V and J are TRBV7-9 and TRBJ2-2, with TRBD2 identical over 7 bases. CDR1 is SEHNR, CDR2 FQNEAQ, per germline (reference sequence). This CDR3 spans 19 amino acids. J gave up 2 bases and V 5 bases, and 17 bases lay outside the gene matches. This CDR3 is CASSTQFNLERDNTGELFF. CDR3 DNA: TGTGCCAGCAGCACCCAGTTTAATCTTGAGCGGGACAACACCGGGGAGCTGTTTTTT. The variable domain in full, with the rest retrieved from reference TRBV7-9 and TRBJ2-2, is DTGVSQNPRHKITKRGQNVTFRCDPISEHNRLYWYRQTLGQGPEFLTYFQNEAQLEKSRLLSDRFSAERPKGSFSTLEIQRTEQGDSAMYLCASSTQFNLERDNTGELFFGEGSRLTVL.

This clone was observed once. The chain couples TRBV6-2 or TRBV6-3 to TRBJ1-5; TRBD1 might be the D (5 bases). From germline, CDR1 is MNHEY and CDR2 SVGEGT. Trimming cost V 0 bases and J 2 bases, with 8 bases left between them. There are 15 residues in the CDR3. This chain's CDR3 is CASSYSPRGNQPQHF. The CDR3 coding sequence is TGTGCCAGCAGTTACTCGCCCAGGGGCAATCAGCCCCAGCATTTT.

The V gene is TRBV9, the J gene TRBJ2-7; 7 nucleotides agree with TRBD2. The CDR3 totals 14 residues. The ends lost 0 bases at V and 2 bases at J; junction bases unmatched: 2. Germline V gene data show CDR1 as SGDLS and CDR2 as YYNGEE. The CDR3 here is CASSVGGGAYEQYF. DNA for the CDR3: TGTGCCAGCAGCGTAGGGGGGGGAGCCTACGAGCAGTACTTC.

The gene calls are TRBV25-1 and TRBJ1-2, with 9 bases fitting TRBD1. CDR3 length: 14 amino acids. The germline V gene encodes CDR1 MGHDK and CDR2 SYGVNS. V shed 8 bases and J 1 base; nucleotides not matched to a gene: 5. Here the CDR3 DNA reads TGTGCCAGCTCGGGACAGGGCTATAACTATGGCTACACCTTC. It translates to CASSGQGYNYGYTF.

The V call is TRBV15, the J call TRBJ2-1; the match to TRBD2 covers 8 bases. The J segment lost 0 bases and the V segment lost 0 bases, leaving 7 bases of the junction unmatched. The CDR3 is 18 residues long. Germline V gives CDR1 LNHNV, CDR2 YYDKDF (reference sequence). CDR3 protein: CATSRDPSGGISYNEQFF. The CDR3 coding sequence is TGTGCCACCAGCAGAGATCCCAGCGGGGGAATCTCCTACAATGAGCAGTTCTTC. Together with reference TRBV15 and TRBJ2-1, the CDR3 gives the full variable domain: DAMVIQNPRYQVTQFGKPVTLSCSQTLNHNVMYWYQQKSSQAPKLLFHYYDKDFNNEADTPDNFQSRRPNTSFCFLDIRSPGLGDTAMYLCATSRDPSGGISYNEQFFGPGTRLTVL.

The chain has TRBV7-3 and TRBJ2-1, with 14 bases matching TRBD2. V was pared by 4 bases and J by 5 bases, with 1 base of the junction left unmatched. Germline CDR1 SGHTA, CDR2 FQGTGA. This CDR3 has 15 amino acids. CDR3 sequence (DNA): TGTGCCAGCAGCTCGACTAGCGGGAGGGACAATGAGCAGTTCTTC. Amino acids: CASSSTSGRDNEQFF.

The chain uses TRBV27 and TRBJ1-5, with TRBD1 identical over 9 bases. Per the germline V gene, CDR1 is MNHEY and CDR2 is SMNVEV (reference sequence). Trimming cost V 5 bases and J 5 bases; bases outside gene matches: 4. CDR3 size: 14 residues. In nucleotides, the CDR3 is TGTGCCAGCAGTCTACAGGGGGCTTATCAGCCCCAGCATTTT. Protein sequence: CASSLQGAYQPQHF.

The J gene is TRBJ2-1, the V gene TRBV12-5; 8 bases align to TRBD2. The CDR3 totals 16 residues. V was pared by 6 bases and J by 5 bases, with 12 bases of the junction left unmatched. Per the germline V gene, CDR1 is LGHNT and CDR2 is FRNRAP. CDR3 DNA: TGTGCTAGTGGAAAGACTAGCGATACCTTTCACAATGAGCAGTTCTTC. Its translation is CASGKTSDTFHNEQFF.

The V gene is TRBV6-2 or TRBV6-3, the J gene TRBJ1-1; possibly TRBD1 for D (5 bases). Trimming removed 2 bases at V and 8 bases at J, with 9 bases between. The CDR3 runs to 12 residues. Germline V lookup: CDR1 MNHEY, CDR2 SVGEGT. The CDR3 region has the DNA TGTGCCAGCAGTTACACTAACAGGGAAGCTTTCTTT. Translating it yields CASSYTNREAFF.

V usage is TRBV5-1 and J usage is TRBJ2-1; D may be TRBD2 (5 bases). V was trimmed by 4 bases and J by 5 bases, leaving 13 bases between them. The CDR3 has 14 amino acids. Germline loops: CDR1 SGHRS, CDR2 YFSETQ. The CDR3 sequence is CASSPAGQNNEQFF. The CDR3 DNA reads TGCGCCAGCAGCCCGGCGGGCCAAAACAATGAGCAGTTCTTC.

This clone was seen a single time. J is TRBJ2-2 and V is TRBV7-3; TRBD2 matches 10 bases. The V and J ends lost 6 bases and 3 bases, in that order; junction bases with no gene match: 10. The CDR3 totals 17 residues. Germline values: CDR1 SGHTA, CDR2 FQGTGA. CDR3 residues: CASRPLAGPVDTGELFF. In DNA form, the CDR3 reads TGTGCCAGCAGACCACTAGCGGGGCCTGTTGACACCGGGGAGCTGTTTTTT.

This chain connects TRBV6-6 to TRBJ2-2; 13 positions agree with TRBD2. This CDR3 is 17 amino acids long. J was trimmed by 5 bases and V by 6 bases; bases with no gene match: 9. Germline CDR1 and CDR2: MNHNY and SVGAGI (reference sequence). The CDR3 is CASRRLAGGRGTGELFF. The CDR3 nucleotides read TGTGCCAGCAGACGACTAGCGGGAGGTAGGGGGACCGGGGAGCTGTTTTTT.

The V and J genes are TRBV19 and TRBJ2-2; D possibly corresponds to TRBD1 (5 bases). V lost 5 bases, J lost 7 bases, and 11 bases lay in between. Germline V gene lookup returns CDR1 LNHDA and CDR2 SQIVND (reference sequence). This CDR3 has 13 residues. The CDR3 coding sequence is TGTGCCAGTAGTGGGGCCTCGGTCGGGGAGCTGTTTTTT. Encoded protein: CASSGASVGELFF.